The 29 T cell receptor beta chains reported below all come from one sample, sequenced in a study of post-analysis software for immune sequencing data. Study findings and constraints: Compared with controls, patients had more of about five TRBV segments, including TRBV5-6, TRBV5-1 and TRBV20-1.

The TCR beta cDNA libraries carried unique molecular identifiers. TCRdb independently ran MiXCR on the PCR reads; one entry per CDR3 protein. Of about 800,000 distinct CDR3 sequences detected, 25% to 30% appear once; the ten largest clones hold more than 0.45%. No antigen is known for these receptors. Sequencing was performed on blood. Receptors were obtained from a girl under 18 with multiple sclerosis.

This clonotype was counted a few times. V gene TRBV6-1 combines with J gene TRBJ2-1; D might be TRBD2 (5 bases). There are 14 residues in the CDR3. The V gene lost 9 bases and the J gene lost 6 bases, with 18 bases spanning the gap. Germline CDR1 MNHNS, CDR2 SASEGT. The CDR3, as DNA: TGTGCCAGTACGCCGGGAAGGATCGGCAATGAGCAGTTCTTC. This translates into CASTPGRIGNEQFF.

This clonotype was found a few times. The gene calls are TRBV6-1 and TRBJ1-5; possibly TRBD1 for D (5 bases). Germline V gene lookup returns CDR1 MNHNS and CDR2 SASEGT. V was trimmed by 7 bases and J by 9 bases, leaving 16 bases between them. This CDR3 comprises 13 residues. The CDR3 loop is CASNSHGQGPQHF. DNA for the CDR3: TGTGCCAGCAACAGTCATGGCCAGGGGCCCCAGCATTTT.

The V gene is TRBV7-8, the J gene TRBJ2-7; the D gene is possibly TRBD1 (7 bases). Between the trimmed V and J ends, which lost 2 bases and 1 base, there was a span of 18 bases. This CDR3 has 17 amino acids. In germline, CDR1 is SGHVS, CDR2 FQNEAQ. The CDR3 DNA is TGTGCCAGCAGCTTATCCCGCGGGACAGTAAATTCCTACGAGCAGTACTTC. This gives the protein CASSLSRGTVNSYEQYF.

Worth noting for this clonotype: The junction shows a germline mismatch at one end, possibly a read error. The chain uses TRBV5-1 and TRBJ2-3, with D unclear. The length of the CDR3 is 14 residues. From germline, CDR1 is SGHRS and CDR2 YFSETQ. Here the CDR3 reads CAGSAGFSTDTQYF. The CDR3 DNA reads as TGCGCCGGCAGCGCCGGATTCAGCACAGATACGCAGTATTTT. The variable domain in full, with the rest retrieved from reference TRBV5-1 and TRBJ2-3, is KAGVTQTPRYLIKTRGQQVTLSCSPISGHRSVSWYQQTPGQGLQFLFEYFSETQRNKGNFPGRFSGRQFSNSRSEMNVSTLELGDSALYLCAGSAGFSTDTQYFGPGTRLTVL.

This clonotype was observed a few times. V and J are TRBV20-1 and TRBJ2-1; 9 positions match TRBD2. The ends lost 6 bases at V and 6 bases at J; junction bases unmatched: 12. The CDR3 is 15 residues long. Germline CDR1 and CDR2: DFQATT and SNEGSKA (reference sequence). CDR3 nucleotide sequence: TGCAGTGCGGTCCGTAGCGGGAGCTCGCCCAATGAGCAGTTCTTC. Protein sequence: CSAVRSGSSPNEQFF.

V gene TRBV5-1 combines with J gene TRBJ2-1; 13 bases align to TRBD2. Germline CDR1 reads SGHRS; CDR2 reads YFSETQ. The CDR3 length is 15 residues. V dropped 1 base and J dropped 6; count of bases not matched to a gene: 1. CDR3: CASSLRTSGSNEQFF. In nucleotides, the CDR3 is TGCGCCAGCAGCTTGAGGACTAGCGGGAGCAATGAGCAGTTCTTC.

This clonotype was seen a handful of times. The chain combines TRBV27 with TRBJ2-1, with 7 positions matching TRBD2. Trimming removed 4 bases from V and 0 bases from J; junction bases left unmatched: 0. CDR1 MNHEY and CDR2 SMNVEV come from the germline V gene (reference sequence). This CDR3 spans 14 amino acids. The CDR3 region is CASSWGGSYNEQFF. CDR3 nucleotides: TGTGCCAGCAGTTGGGGGGGCTCCTACAATGAGCAGTTCTTC.

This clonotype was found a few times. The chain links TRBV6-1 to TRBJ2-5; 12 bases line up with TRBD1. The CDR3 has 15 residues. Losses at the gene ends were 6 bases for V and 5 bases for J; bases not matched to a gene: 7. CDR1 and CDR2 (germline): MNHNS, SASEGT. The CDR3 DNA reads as TGTGCCAGCAGCGGGGACAGGGGGCGGCGGGAGACCCAGTACTTC. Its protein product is CASSGDRGRRETQYF.

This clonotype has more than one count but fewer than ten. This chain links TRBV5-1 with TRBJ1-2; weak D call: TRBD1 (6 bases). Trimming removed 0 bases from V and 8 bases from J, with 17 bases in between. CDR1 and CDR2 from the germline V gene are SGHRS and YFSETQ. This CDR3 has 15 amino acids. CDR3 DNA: TGCGCCAGCAGCTTGGGTTGGGGGGCGAGCAGCGGCTACACCTTC. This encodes CASSLGWGASSGYTF.

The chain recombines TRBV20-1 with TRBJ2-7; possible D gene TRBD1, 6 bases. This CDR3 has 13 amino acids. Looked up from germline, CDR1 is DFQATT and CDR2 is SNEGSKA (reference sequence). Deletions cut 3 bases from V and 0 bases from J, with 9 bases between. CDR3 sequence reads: CSARDSVSYEQYF. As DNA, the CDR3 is TGCAGTGCTAGGGACAGTGTCTCCTACGAGCAGTACTTC.

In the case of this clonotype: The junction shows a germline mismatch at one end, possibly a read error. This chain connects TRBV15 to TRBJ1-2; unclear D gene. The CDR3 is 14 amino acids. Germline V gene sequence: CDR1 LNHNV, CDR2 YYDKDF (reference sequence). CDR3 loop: CATNPQKSNYGHTF. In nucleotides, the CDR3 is TGTGCCACCAACCCCCAGAAAAGTAACTATGGCCACACCTTC.

CDR3 region: CSAMAGGSGELFF. The CDR3 nucleotides are TGCAGTGCTATGGCAGGGGGCTCCGGGGAGCTGTTTTTT. The rearrangement joins TRBV20-1 to TRBJ2-2, with 8 bases that match TRBD1. The V gene end was trimmed by 4 bases and the J gene end by 6 bases; junction bases not matched to a gene: 4. The germline gives CDR1 DFQATT, CDR2 SNEGSKA (reference sequence). CDR3 length equals 13 residues.

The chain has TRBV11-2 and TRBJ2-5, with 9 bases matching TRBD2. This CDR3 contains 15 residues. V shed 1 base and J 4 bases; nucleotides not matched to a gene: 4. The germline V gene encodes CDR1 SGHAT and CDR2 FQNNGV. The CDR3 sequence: CASSLGGTSRETQYF. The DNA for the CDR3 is TGTGCCAGCAGCTTAGGGGGGACTAGCCGAGAGACCCAGTACTTC.

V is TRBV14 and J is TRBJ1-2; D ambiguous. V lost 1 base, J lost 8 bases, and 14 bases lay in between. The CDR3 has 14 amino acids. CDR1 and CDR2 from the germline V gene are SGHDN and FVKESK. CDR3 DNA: TGTGCCAGCAGCCAAGCTCGGCAGGCGGGAGGCTACACCTTC. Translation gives CASSQARQAGGYTF.

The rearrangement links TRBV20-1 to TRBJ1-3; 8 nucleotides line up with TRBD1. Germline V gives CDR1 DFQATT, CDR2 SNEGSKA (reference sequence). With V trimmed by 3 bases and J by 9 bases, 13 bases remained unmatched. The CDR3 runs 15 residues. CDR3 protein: CSASRTGQGVSTIYF. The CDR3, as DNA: TGCAGTGCTAGTCGTACTGGACAGGGTGTTTCCACCATATATTTT.

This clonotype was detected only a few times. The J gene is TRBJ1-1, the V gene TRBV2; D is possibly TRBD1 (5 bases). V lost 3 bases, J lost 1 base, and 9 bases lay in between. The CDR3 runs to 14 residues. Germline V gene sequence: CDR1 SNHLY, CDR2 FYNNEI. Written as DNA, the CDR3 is TGTGCCAGCAGTGAGGAGGGGACGAACACTGAAGCTTTCTTT. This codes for CASSEEGTNTEAFF.

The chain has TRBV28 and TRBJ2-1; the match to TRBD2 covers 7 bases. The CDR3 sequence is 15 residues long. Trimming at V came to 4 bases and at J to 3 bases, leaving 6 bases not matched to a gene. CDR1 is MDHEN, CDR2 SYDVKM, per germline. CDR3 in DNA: TGTGCCAGCAGTTGGGGACTAAGAGGCTACAATGAGCAGTTCTTC. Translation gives CASSWGLRGYNEQFF.

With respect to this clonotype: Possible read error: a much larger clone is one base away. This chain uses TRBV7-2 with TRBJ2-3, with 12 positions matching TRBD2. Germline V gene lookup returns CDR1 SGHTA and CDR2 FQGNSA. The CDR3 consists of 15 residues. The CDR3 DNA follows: TGTGCCAACAGCTCGGGACTAGCGGGCCCAGATACGCAGTATTTT. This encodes CANSSGLAGPDTQYF.

For the CDR3, the DNA is TGTGCCAGCAGACACGACAGGGGCAATGGCTACACCTTC. Amino acid sequence: CASRHDRGNGYTF. The chain joins TRBV11-2 to TRBJ1-2, with 8 nucleotides matching TRBD1. The J segment lost 6 bases and the V segment lost 6 bases, leaving 6 bases of the junction unmatched. This CDR3 contains 13 residues. Germline assignment: CDR1 SGHAT and CDR2 FQNNGV.

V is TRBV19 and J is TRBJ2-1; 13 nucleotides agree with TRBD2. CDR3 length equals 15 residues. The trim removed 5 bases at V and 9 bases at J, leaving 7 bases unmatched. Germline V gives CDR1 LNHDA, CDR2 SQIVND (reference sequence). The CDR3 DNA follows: TGTGCCAGTAGTTGGACTAGCGGGAGTCGTGGTGAGCAGTTCTTC. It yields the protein CASSWTSGSRGEQFF. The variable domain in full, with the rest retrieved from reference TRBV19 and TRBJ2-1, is DGGITQSPKYLFRKEGQNVTLSCEQNLNHDAMYWYRQDPGQGLRLIYYSQIVNDFQKGDIAEGYSVSREKKESFPLTVTSAQKNPTAFYLCASSWTSGSRGEQFFGPGTRLTVL.

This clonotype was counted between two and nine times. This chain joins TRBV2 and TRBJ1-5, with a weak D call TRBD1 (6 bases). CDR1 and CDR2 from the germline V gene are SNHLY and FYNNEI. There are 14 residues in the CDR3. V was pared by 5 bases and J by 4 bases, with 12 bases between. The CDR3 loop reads CASSQQGSNQPQHF. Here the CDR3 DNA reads TGTGCCAGCAGTCAACAGGGATCGAATCAGCCCCAGCATTTT.

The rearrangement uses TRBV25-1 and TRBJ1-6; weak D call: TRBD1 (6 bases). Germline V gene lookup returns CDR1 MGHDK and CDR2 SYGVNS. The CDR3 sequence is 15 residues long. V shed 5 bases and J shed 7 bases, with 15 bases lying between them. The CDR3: CASSPSGRGNSPLHF. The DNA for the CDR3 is TGTGCCAGCAGTCCATCTGGCAGGGGCAATTCACCCCTCCACTTT.

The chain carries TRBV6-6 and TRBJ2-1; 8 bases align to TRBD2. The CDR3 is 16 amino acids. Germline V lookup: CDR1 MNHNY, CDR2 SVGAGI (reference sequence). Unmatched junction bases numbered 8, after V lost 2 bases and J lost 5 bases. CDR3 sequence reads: CASSYAGTSIDNEQFF. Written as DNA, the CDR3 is TGTGCCAGCAGTTACGCCGGGACTAGTATCGACAATGAGCAGTTCTTC.

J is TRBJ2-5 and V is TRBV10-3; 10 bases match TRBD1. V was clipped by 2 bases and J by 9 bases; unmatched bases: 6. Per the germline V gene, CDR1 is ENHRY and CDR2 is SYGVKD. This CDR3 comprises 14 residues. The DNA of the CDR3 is TGTGCCATCAGTGAGGGGGGGACAGGGGAGGCCCAGTACTTC. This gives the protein CAISEGGTGEAQYF.

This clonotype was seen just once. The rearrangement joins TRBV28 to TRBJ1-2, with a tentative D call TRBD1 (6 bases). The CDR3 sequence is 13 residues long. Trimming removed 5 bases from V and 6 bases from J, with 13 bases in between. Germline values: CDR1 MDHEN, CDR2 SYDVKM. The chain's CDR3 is CASSPPGEDGYTF. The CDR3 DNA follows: TGTGCCAGCAGTCCCCCAGGGGAGGATGGCTACACCTTC.

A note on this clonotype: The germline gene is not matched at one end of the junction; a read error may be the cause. The CDR3 loop reads CASSEWVLGPTNYGYTF. CDR3 DNA sequence: TGTGCCAGTAGTGAATGGGTGCTTGGGCCAACTAACTATGGCTACACCTTC. The chain couples TRBV6-1 to TRBJ1-2; the D is unclear. Germline CDR1 MNHNS, CDR2 SASEGT. CDR3 length equals 17 residues.

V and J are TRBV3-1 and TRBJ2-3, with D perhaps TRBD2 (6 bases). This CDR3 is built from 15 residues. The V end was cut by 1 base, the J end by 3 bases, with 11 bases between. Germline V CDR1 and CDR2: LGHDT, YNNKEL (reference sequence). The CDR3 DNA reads TGTGCCAGCAGCCAAGCGGGACTGCCGACAGATACGCAGTATTTT. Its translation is CASSQAGLPTDTQYF.

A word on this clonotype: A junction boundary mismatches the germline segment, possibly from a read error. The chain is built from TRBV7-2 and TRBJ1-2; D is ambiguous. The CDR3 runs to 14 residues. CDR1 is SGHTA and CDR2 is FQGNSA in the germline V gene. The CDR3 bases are TGTGTCAGCAGCTTAGTGGTCACCAACTATGGCTACACCTTC. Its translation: CVSSLVVTNYGYTF. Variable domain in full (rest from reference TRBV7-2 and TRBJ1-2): GAGVSQSPSNKVTEKGKDVELRCDPISGHTALYWYRQSLGQGLEFLIYFQGNSAPDKSGLPSDRFSAERTGGSVSTLTIQRTQQEDSAVYLCVSSLVVTNYGYTFGSGTRLTVV.

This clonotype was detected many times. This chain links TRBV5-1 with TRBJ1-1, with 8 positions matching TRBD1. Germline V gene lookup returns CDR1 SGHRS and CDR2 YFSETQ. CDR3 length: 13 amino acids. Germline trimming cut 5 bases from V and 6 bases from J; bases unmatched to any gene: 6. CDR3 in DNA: TGCGCCAGCAGATGGACAGGGATGGCTGAAGCTTTCTTT. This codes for CASRWTGMAEAFF.